One and the same sample provided the 28 T cell receptor beta chains below, sequenced in a study of T cell repertoires in cytomegalovirus infection. Antigens of these TCRs are unknown. TCRdb processed the reads anew with MiXCR; each CDR3 protein has one entry. The sample lists about 890,000 distinct CDR3 sequences, around 30% occurring once. The sample in question was cultured CD8+ T cells from PBMCs, obtained from culture after CMV antigen stimulation. The receptors originated from a human donor in good health (CMV status not recorded). Some clones in this sample may be carry-over from other donors' samples.

The sample holds a few counts of this clonotype. The genes are TRBV6-2 or TRBV6-3 and TRBJ2-1; D is uncertain. The CDR3 extends over 19 amino acids. Trimming took 0 bases from V and 0 from J, leaving 18 bases between them. The V gene's germline CDR1 is MNHEY and CDR2 SVGEGT. The CDR3 bases are TGTGCCAGCAGTTACTCGAAAGTAGCTATGAGATCCTCCTACAATGAGCAGTTCTTC. Protein sequence: CASSYSKVAMRSSYNEQFF.

The chain uses TRBV11-2 and TRBJ2-5; D uncertain. Germline V gene data show CDR1 as SGHAT and CDR2 as FQNNGV. The V gene lost 2 bases and the J gene lost 1 base, with 11 bases spanning the gap. CDR3 size: 15 residues. The CDR3 spells CASSLRRKPQETQYF. CDR3 bases: TGTGCCAGCAGCTTACGGCGGAAACCCCAAGAGACCCAGTACTTC.

This clonotype occurred a few times. The chain couples TRBV27 to TRBJ2-4; D is undetermined. This CDR3 is 13 amino acids long. Germline V gene lookup returns CDR1 MNHEY and CDR2 SMNVEV (reference sequence). Deletions cut 2 bases from V and 3 bases from J, with 5 bases between. CDR3 coding DNA: TGTGCCAGCAGTTTAGGCAGCAAAAACATTCAGTACTTC. This encodes CASSLGSKNIQYF.

This rearrangement joins TRBV19 to TRBJ2-2; D is perhaps TRBD1 (5 bases). The CDR3 runs 15 residues. Trimming took off 5 bases at V and 3 bases at J, with 13 bases between the two ends. CDR1 and CDR2 from the germline V gene are LNHDA and SQIVND (reference sequence). CDR3 DNA sequence: TGTGCCAGTAGTGGGGCCTCGTGGTACACCGGGGAGCTGTTTTTT. This gives the protein CASSGASWYTGELFF.

V usage is TRBV7-2 and J usage is TRBJ2-3, with TRBD2 as a possible D gene (5 bases). The CDR3 has 15 residues. CDR1 is SGHTA, CDR2 FQGNSA, per germline. Between the trimmed V and J ends, which lost 4 bases and 5 bases, there was a span of 16 bases. The chain's CDR3 is CASSYRGSSLDTQYF. CDR3 coding DNA: TGTGCCAGCAGCTACCGGGGTAGCTCCCTAGATACGCAGTATTTT.

The chain joins TRBV7-8 to TRBJ2-5; 8 bases map to TRBD1. This CDR3 has 17 amino acids. V lost 3 bases to trimming and J lost 4 bases; unmatched junction nucleotides: 13. Germline-derived CDR1 and CDR2 are SGHVS and FQNEAQ. The CDR3 DNA sequence: TGTGCCAGCAGCTTCTTTCTTTTACAGGGGGGTTTAGAGACCCAGTACTTC. As protein: CASSFFLLQGGLETQYF.

This chain connects TRBV19 to TRBJ2-2; TRBD1 agrees at 9 bases. With 6 bases clipped from V and 1 base from J, the junction kept 9 bases outside the gene matches. Germline CDR1 and CDR2: LNHDA and SQIVND (reference sequence). The CDR3 is made up of 17 amino acids. This chain's CDR3 is CASRDPGTGRNTGELFF. The DNA of the CDR3 is TGTGCCAGTAGGGATCCTGGGACAGGGAGGAACACCGGGGAGCTGTTTTTT.

In this sample, this clonotype turned up a few times. The chain uses TRBV4-1 and TRBJ1-2; D gene ambiguous. The CDR3 contains 14 residues. Germline assignment: CDR1 MGHRA and CDR2 YSYEKL. V lost 0 bases, J lost 1 base, and 6 bases lay in between. DNA for the CDR3: TGCGCCAGCAGCCAAGAAACACGTAACTATGGCTACACCTTC. It encodes CASSQETRNYGYTF.

The rearrangement joins TRBV29-1 to TRBJ2-1, with D possibly matching TRBD1 (5 bases). V dropped 6 bases and J dropped 0 bases, with 12 bases sitting between them. The CDR3 runs 14 residues. Germline V CDR1 and CDR2: SQVTM, ANQGSEA. The CDR3 sequence: CSVGWGNSYNEQFF. In nucleotides, the CDR3 is TGCAGCGTAGGATGGGGCAACTCCTACAATGAGCAGTTCTTC.

In its sample, this clonotype was seen a few times. As DNA, the CDR3 is TGTGCCAGCTCACTCTATGACGAGGGTCGAGGGGCAGATACGCAGTATTTT. It encodes CASSLYDEGRGADTQYF. The rearrangement uses TRBV18 and TRBJ2-3; the D gene could be TRBD1 or TRBD2 (5 bases each). The CDR3 spans 17 residues. Trimming cost V 4 bases and J 4 bases, with 21 bases left between them. Germline V gene lookup returns CDR1 KGHSH and CDR2 LQKENI.

This clonotype came up many times. The chain links TRBV10-3 to TRBJ1-1; D unresolved. Looked up from germline, CDR1 is ENHRY and CDR2 is SYGVKD. V was trimmed by 11 bases and J by 4 bases, leaving 20 bases between them. The length of the CDR3 is 14 residues. The CDR3 nucleotides are TGTGCCTTACACCAAGCGTCCTGGGCCACTGAAGCTTTCTTT. Translation: CALHQASWATEAFF.

In its sample, this clonotype was seen a few times. The V gene is TRBV12-3 or TRBV12-4, the J gene TRBJ1-2; D is unresolved. The CDR3 extends over 15 amino acids. V was cut by 6 bases and J by 5 bases, with 19 bases left in between. CDR3 loop: CASSLHWGSPYGYTF. In nucleotides, the CDR3 is TGTGCCAGCAGCCTTCACTGGGGAAGTCCATATGGCTACACCTTC.

This clonotype has a count of ten or more. This rearrangement joins TRBV6-1 to TRBJ1-2; D might be TRBD1 (6 bases). CDR3 length: 15 residues. V was shortened by 1 base and J by 2 bases, with 11 bases between the two germline ends. The V gene's germline CDR1 is MNHNS and CDR2 SASEGT. CDR3 DNA: TGTGCCAGCAGTGAAGGGCGGCAGGGGAACTATGGCTACACCTTC. Its translation is CASSEGRQGNYGYTF.

This clonotype has ten or more counts. The V gene is TRBV7-2, the J gene TRBJ2-7; 9 bases align to TRBD2. The CDR3 totals 16 residues. Trimming removed 5 bases from V and 0 bases from J; junction bases left unmatched: 8. Per germline, CDR1 SGHTA and CDR2 FQGNSA. The CDR3 protein is CASSPPSGAISYEQYF. CDR3 sequence (DNA): TGTGCCAGCAGCCCTCCTAGCGGGGCAATCTCCTACGAGCAGTACTTC.

This clonotype was observed a handful of times. The rearrangement links TRBV7-6 to TRBJ1-1; 8 bases map to TRBD1. The CDR3 sequence is 15 residues long. The germline CDR1 and CDR2 sequences are SGHVS and FNYEAQ. With V trimmed by 7 bases and J by 5 bases, 12 bases remained unmatched. Here the CDR3 DNA reads TGTGCCAGCAATTCCCAGGGGGCATCGGGGACTGAAGCTTTCTTT. Amino acid sequence: CASNSQGASGTEAFF.

This clonotype came up a few times. This chain links TRBV7-9 with TRBJ2-2, with TRBD1 identical over 8 bases. The V segment lost 5 bases and the J segment 4 bases; nucleotides outside the gene matches: 9. Germline V gene lookup returns CDR1 SEHNR and CDR2 FQNEAQ (reference sequence). The CDR3 covers 16 residues. The CDR3 DNA sequence: TGTGCCAGCAGCCCTCCGGGCAGGGGGCCCACCGGGGAGCTGTTTTTT. It translates to CASSPPGRGPTGELFF.

The chain couples TRBV19 to TRBJ1-1; possible D gene TRBD1, 5 bases. CDR1 and CDR2 (germline): LNHDA, SQIVND (reference sequence). V lost 8 bases and J 4 bases, leaving 14 bases between the germline ends. This CDR3 contains 13 residues. The CDR3: CASVPQRGTEAFF. The CDR3 DNA reads TGTGCCAGTGTACCACAGAGGGGCACTGAAGCTTTCTTT. The variable domain in full, with the rest retrieved from reference TRBV19 and TRBJ1-1, is DGGITQSPKYLFRKEGQNVTLSCEQNLNHDAMYWYRQDPGQGLRLIYYSQIVNDFQKGDIAEGYSVSREKKESFPLTVTSAQKNPTAFYLCASVPQRGTEAFFGQGTRLTVV.

V gene TRBV19 combines with J gene TRBJ2-3, with D perhaps given as TRBD1 or TRBD2 (5 bases each). Germline CDR1 is LNHDA and CDR2 is SQIVND (reference sequence). The CDR3 is 14 residues long. V was pared by 6 bases and J by 1 base, with 11 bases between. The CDR3 sequence: CASRGTTGTDTQYF. The CDR3 nucleotides read TGTGCCAGTAGGGGGACGACGGGCACAGATACGCAGTATTTT.

This clonotype was picked up a small number of times. The rearrangement links TRBV7-4 to TRBJ1-2; D ambiguous. Trimming took off 1 base at V and 9 bases at J, with 9 bases between the two ends. Germline lookup yields CDR1 SGHVT and CDR2 SQSDAQ. The CDR3 contains 12 residues. The CDR3 sequence is CASSLDRTRYTF. CDR3 bases: TGTGCCAGCAGCTTAGACAGAACGCGCTACACCTTC.

The CDR3 loop is CASSHKDPGNQHF. CDR3 DNA sequence: TGTGCCAGCAGCCACAAGGACCCAGGGAACCAGCATTTT. The rearrangement joins TRBV7-4 to TRBJ1-5; D perhaps matches TRBD1 (5 bases). Trimming cost V 5 bases and J 12 bases, with 17 bases left between them. Germline loops: CDR1 SGHVT, CDR2 SQSDAQ. This CDR3 comprises 13 residues. Full variable domain (missing parts from reference TRBV7-4 and TRBJ1-5): GAGVSQSPRYKVAKRGRDVALRCDSISGHVTLYWYRQTLGQGSEVLTYSQSDAQRDKSGRPSGRFSAERPERSVSTLKIQRTEQGDSAVYLCASSHKDPGNQHFGDGTRLSIL.

In DNA, the CDR3 is TGTGCCAGCAGCCCGACTGTGACAGGGCCTTTTAATCAGCCCCAGCATTTT. Translation: CASSPTVTGPFNQPQHF. The chain has TRBV5-5 and TRBJ1-5, with TRBD1 matching 7 bases. The CDR3 is made up of 17 amino acids. Germline V gene sequence: CDR1 SGHKS, CDR2 YYEKEE (reference sequence). J gave up 4 bases and V 4 bases, and 14 bases lay outside the gene matches.

The chain joins TRBV19 to TRBJ2-6, with a tentative D call TRBD1 (6 bases). The germline V gene encodes CDR1 LNHDA and CDR2 SQIVND (reference sequence). V lost 10 bases to trimming and J lost 4 bases, with 20 bases between them. The CDR3 covers 16 residues. In DNA form, the CDR3 reads TGTGCCATCGCACCCGGGACACCCGTGGGGGCCAACGTCCTGACTTTC. It encodes CAIAPGTPVGANVLTF.

This clonotype was picked up a small number of times. This chain links TRBV20-1 with TRBJ2-1; no reliable D call. This CDR3 is 16 amino acids long. V shed 1 base and J shed 0 bases, with 13 bases lying between them. Germline loops: CDR1 DFQATT, CDR2 SNEGSKA (reference sequence). CDR3 coding DNA: TGCAGTGCTAGAGCCCTAGAGGAGAGCTCCTACAATGAGCAGTTCTTC. Protein product: CSARALEESSYNEQFF.

This clonotype was detected ten times or more. Written as DNA, the CDR3 is TGTGCCAGCAGCTTCCATCCCGGGACAATAAATGAAAAACTGTTTTTT. This codes for CASSFHPGTINEKLFF. The genes are TRBV7-6 and TRBJ1-4; weak D call: TRBD1 (6 bases). There are 16 residues in the CDR3. The germline gives CDR1 SGHVS, CDR2 FNYEAQ. Trimming took 3 bases from V and 5 from J, leaving 16 bases between them.

The J gene is TRBJ2-1, the V gene TRBV6-2 or TRBV6-3; 14 nucleotides align to TRBD2. The CDR3 has 16 amino acids. The germline V gene has CDR1 MNHEY and CDR2 SVGEGT. V was clipped by 0 bases and J by 8 bases; unmatched bases: 3. CDR3 in amino acids: CASSYSTSGGADEQFF. The CDR3 nucleotides read TGTGCCAGCAGTTACTCGACTAGCGGGGGGGCAGATGAGCAGTTCTTC.

This clonotype was picked up many times. The chain is built from TRBV27 and TRBJ1-1, with no clear D. Trimming shortened V by 0 bases and J by 0 bases, and 5 bases separated the two germline ends. Germline V CDR1 and CDR2: MNHEY, SMNVEV (reference sequence). CDR3 length equals 14 residues. CDR3 sequence: CASSLSRMNTEAFF. CDR3 in DNA: TGTGCCAGCAGTTTATCGCGTATGAACACTGAAGCTTTCTTT.

The chain uses TRBV7-9 and TRBJ1-1; tentative D call: TRBD1 (5 bases). Trimming took 5 bases from V and 4 from J, leaving 20 bases between them. This CDR3 spans 16 amino acids. CDR1 SEHNR and CDR2 FQNEAQ come from the germline V gene (reference sequence). DNA of the CDR3: TGTGCCAGCAGCATAATGGGGCACACAGGAAGCACTGAAGCTTTCTTT. This translates into CASSIMGHTGSTEAFF. The variable domain in full, with the rest retrieved from reference TRBV7-9 and TRBJ1-1, is DTGVSQNPRHKITKRGQNVTFRCDPISEHNRLYWYRQTLGQGPEFLTYFQNEAQLEKSRLLSDRFSAERPKGSFSTLEIQRTEQGDSAMYLCASSIMGHTGSTEAFFGQGTRLTVV.

The CDR3 is CASSLGLGSNEQFF. Written as DNA, the CDR3 is TGTGCCAGCAGCTTAGGGCTTGGTTCCAATGAGCAGTTCTTC. The V gene is TRBV11-3, the J gene TRBJ2-1; D not certain. The CDR3 consists of 14 residues. V was trimmed by 1 base and J by 6 bases, leaving 10 bases between them. Looked up from germline, CDR1 is SGHNT and CDR2 is YENEEA. The variable domain in full, completed from reference TRBV11-3 and TRBJ2-1, reads EAGVVQSPRYKIIEKKQPVAFWCNPISGHNTLYWYLQNLGQGPELLIRYENEEAVDDSQLPKDRFSAERLKGVDSTLKIQPAELGDSAVYLCASSLGLGSNEQFFGPGTRLTVL.